This T cell receptor (beta chain) stems from a study of cytomegalovirus exposure and HLA in healthy donors. Each of the donors was a healthy bone marrow donor. The germline CDR1 and CDR2 sequences are MNHNS and SASEGT. With 5 bases removed from V and 6 bases from J, the gap between germline ends came to 9 bases. The CDR3 consists of 12 residues. A multiplex PCR was run with 60 Vbeta primers and 13 Jbeta primers. Sequencing used immunoSEQ multiplex PCR; TCRdb keeps in-frame clones, though not all of them. The data contain fewer than 250,000 clones, 78% of them singletons. The sequence was obtained from a male donor in good health and CMV-seronegative. The chain couples TRBV6-1 to TRBJ2-3; tentative D call: TRBD1 (6 bases). The sequenced material came from PBMCs. This CDR3 is CASSYQGDTQYF. The CDR3 nucleotides are TGTGCCAGCAGTTATCAGGGGGATACGCAGTATTTT.